Presented here are 14 T cell receptor beta chains from one specimen sequenced in a study of OX40 agonist ivuxolimab in advanced cancers. TCRdb's table, derived via immunoSEQ multiplex PCR, lists solely in-frame clones and lacks some. The sample lists 30,000 to 45,000 clones, about 70% occurring once. The sample consisted of CD4+ or CD8+ T cells sorted from blood, taken in a trial of the OX40 agonist ivuxolimab. Source of these receptors: an adult with an advanced solid tumor such as melanoma, head and neck, liver or kidney cancer.

This clone was seen a handful of times. This rearrangement joins TRBV27 to TRBJ1-3; no firm D call. This CDR3 has 14 residues. Germline values: CDR1 MNHEY, CDR2 SMNVEV (reference sequence). V was pared by 5 bases and J by 0 bases, with 8 bases between. This CDR3 reads CASSPQNSGNTIYF. The CDR3 DNA follows: TGTGCCAGCAGTCCACAGAACTCTGGAAACACCATATATTTT.

This sequence joins TRBV5-8 and TRBJ2-3; TRBD2 might be the D (6 bases). The V gene's germline CDR1 is SGHTS and CDR2 YDEGEE. CDR3 length: 14 residues. Trimming shortened V by 0 bases and J by 10 bases, and 15 bases separated the two germline ends. Here the CDR3 reads CASSLEGGLNPQYF. As DNA, the CDR3 is TGTGCCAGCAGCTTGGAGGGAGGTCTCAATCCGCAGTATTTT.

CDR3 amino acids: CASSLDRTGGYTF. CDR3 sequence (DNA): TGTGCCAGCAGCTTAGACAGAACGGGGGGCTACACCTTC. The V gene is TRBV7-2, the J gene TRBJ1-2; no firm D call. CDR1 is SGHTA, CDR2 FQGNSA, per germline. The CDR3 length is 13 residues. V was pared by 1 base and J by 8 bases, with 11 bases between.

The chain has TRBV9 and TRBJ1-2, with a possible D match to TRBD1 (5 bases). The CDR3 extends over 13 amino acids. CDR1 and CDR2 (germline): SGDLS, YYNGEE. V was shortened by 0 bases and J by 8 bases, with 11 bases between the two germline ends. CDR3: CASSVGPGHGYTF. The CDR3 DNA reads TGTGCCAGCAGCGTAGGGCCAGGGCACGGCTACACCTTC.

The chain joins TRBV7-2 to TRBJ1-6; weak D call: TRBD1 (5 bases). The CDR3 runs 12 residues. V lost 4 bases and J 9 bases, leaving 7 bases between the germline ends. From germline, CDR1 is SGHTA and CDR2 FQGNSA. Written as DNA, the CDR3 is TGTGCCAGCAGCTCGGGGGTTTCACCCCTCCACTTT. Residues: CASSSGVSPLHF.

V gene TRBV5-1 combines with J gene TRBJ2-1, with 11 positions matching TRBD2. CDR3 size: 15 residues. Germline V lookup: CDR1 SGHRS, CDR2 YFSETQ. V shed 4 bases, J shed 9 bases, and the junction held 9 bases outside the gene matches. CDR3 protein: CASSQGTSGLVEQFF. Written as DNA, the CDR3 is TGCGCCAGCAGCCAGGGGACTAGCGGTTTGGTTGAGCAGTTCTTC.

The rearrangement uses TRBV5-1 and TRBJ1-1; tentative D call: TRBD1 (5 bases). Germline CDR1 reads SGHRS; CDR2 reads YFSETQ. The CDR3 is made up of 14 amino acids. Trimming stripped 0 bases from V and 5 bases from J, with 11 bases between. CDR3 amino acids: CASSLAWGLTEAFF. The CDR3 nucleotides read TGCGCCAGCAGCTTGGCTTGGGGGTTGACTGAAGCTTTCTTT.

The J gene is TRBJ1-1, the V gene TRBV6-5; D possibly corresponds to TRBD1 (5 bases). V was trimmed by 2 bases and J by 8 bases, leaving 6 bases between them. The CDR3 consists of 11 residues. The germline V gene encodes CDR1 MNHEY and CDR2 SVGAGI. The CDR3 DNA reads TGTGCCAGCAGTTACAAGGGGGAAGCTTTCTTT. The encoded protein is CASSYKGEAFF.

The V and J genes are TRBV10-3 and TRBJ2-7; a weak D match, TRBD2 (7 bases). V was trimmed by 8 bases and J by 6 bases, leaving 17 bases between them. The CDR3 consists of 13 residues. The germline V gene encodes CDR1 ENHRY and CDR2 SYGVKD. CDR3 nucleotides: TGTGCCATCGGAAATACAGGGAGGGGCGAGCAGTACGTC. Its translation: CAIGNTGRGEQYV.

This clone was seen only a few times. V is TRBV29-1 and J is TRBJ1-2; TRBD1 aligns across 11 bases. There are 14 residues in the CDR3. Per germline, CDR1 SQVTM and CDR2 ANQGSEA. Trimming cost V 4 bases and J 6 bases; bases outside gene matches: 7. The CDR3 here is CSVVGDRGRNGYTF. In DNA form, the CDR3 reads TGCAGCGTTGTGGGGGACAGGGGGAGGAATGGCTACACCTTC.

This clone was counted between two and nine times. V and J are TRBV6-5 and TRBJ2-3; D is uncertain. The CDR3 covers 13 residues. The V gene lost 2 bases and the J gene lost 5 bases, with 8 bases spanning the gap. From germline, CDR1 is MNHEY and CDR2 SVGAGI. The CDR3 region has the DNA TGTGCCAGCAGTTACGATCTGCGAGATACGCAGTATTTT. It encodes CASSYDLRDTQYF.

The rearrangement joins TRBV5-1 to TRBJ2-2, with D perhaps assigned TRBD1 or TRBD2 (6 bases each). CDR1 SGHRS and CDR2 YFSETQ come from the germline V gene. Trimming took off 5 bases at V and 2 bases at J, with 16 bases between the two ends. The CDR3 extends over 16 amino acids. The chain's CDR3 is CASSIRGPQNTGELFF. The CDR3 nucleotides are TGCGCCAGCAGTATTCGGGGGCCTCAAAACACCGGGGAGCTGTTTTTT.

The chain joins TRBV7-9 to TRBJ2-7, with D uncertain. The V end lost 5 bases, the J end lost 9 bases, and 14 bases lay between the germline ends. The CDR3 extends over 12 amino acids. CDR1 and CDR2 from the germline V gene are SEHNR and FQNEAQ (reference sequence). The CDR3 region is CASSLDISGQYF. The CDR3 bases are TGTGCCAGCAGCCTAGACATTTCTGGGCAGTACTTC. Using reference TRBV7-9 and TRBJ2-7 for the parts outside the CDR3, the full variable domain is DTGVSQNPRHKITKRGQNVTFRCDPISEHNRLYWYRQTLGQGPEFLTYFQNEAQLEKSRLLSDRFSAERPKGSFSTLEIQRTEQGDSAMYLCASSLDISGQYFGPGTRLTVT.

This clone was counted once. This chain links TRBV18 with TRBJ2-5; D is unresolved. This CDR3 comprises 18 residues. From germline, CDR1 is KGHSH and CDR2 LQKENI. The V end was cut by 3 bases, the J end by 2 bases, with 22 bases between. Here the CDR3 reads CASSPYERSLPMQETQYF. CDR3 DNA sequence: TGTGCCAGCTCACCTTATGAGAGGTCCCTGCCCATGCAAGAGACCCAGTACTTC.